This is a list of T cell receptor beta chains from one sample in a study of early T cells in non-severe SARS-CoV-2 infection. A single record per CDR3 protein comes from TCRdb applying MiXCR to the 5' RACE reads. The sample contains approximately 69,000 distinct CDR3 sequences, roughly a tenth of which appear only once. The sample consisted of whole blood. These receptors were taken from an adult who was a healthcare worker with PCR-confirmed SARS-CoV-2 infection or an uninfected control (not recorded which). The CDR3 runs from the conserved cysteine through the conserved F or W. A D gene is named only where the DNA matches it firmly. The listing skips clone size in some rows; elsewhere it reads once, few, many or a size class.

j_gene	abundance	d_gene	v_gene	CDR3nt	CDR3aa
TRBJ1-2	few	.	TRBV24-1	TGTGCCACCAGTGATTTGGTCGTGGACTATGGCTACACCTTC	CATSDLVVDYGYTF
TRBJ2-2	many	TRBD1	TRBV2	TGTGCCAGCAGACAGACAGGGGGCTACACCGGGGAGCTGTTTTTT	CASRQTGGYTGELFF
TRBJ2-7	many	.	TRBV5-6	TGTGCCAGCAGCTTGGGTCCCGGGGACTACGAGCAGTACTTC	CASSLGPGDYEQYF
TRBJ1-1	many	.	TRBV4-1	TGCGCCAGCAGCCAACCAATTCTGAACACTGAAGCTTTCTTT	CASSQPILNTEAFF
TRBJ1-1	.	.	TRBV5-8	TGTGCCAGCAGCTCCCTTCTCGGACTGATGGAAGCTTTCTTT	CASSSLLGLMEAFF
TRBJ2-2	many	.	TRBV6-1	TGTGCCAGCAGTGATCAGGTTCACCGGGAGCTGTTTTTT	CASSDQVHRELFF
TRBJ2-5	.	.	TRBV24-1	TGTGCCACCAGTGTTGCTTTTGAAGAGACCCAGTACTTC	CATSVAFEETQYF
TRBJ2-7	many	TRBD1	TRBV29-1	TGCAGCGCACAGGGTGGACAGGGTAAGAACGAGCAGTACTTC	CSAQGGQGKNEQYF
TRBJ2-5	few	TRBD2	TRBV7-6	TGTGCCAGCAGCCCCTCGGTGGCGGGAGCCCTACAAGAGACCCAGTACTTC	CASSPSVAGALQETQYF
TRBJ2-3	many	.	TRBV5-1	TGCGCCAGCAGCACGAGCGGAACAGATACGCAGTATTTT	CASSTSGTDTQYF
TRBJ2-1	many	TRBD1	TRBV3-1	TGTGCCAGCAGCCCTTCCCCGGACAGGGCCACCAAGCAGTTCTTC	CASSPSPDRATKQFF
TRBJ1-1	many	.	TRBV7-9	TGTGCCAGCAGCGGGAGGGGGGACACTGAAGCTTTCTTT	CASSGRGDTEAFF
TRBJ1-4	few	TRBD1	TRBV10-2	TGCGCCAGCATGGACAGGGGATATGAAAAACTGTTTTTT	CASMDRGYEKLFF
TRBJ2-7	many	.	TRBV7-2	TGTGCCAGCAGCTTAGCGGTGGGAGCAGTTGGAAACGAGCAGTACTTC	CASSLAVGAVGNEQYF
TRBJ2-3	once	.	TRBV7-2	TGTGCCAGCAGCGACGACGGGACTCCGGTACCAGATACGCAGTATTTT	CASSDDGTPVPDTQYF
TRBJ2-7	many	TRBD2	TRBV15	TGTGCCACCAGCGCGGGGGGCGCGGTTTACGAGCAGTACTTC	CATSAGGAVYEQYF
TRBJ2-6	few	.	TRBV9	TGTGCCAGCAGCCCCCGTAGCAGTACTTACTCTGGGGCCAACGTCCTGACTTTC	CASSPRSSTYSGANVLTF
TRBJ2-2	.	TRBD2	TRBV18	TGTGCCAGCTCAATCACTAGCGGAGAGAACACCGGGGAGCTGTTTTTT	CASSITSGENTGELFF
TRBJ2-1	few	.	TRBV7-2	TGTGCCAGCAGCGCCTCGGCGGCTTACAATGAGCAGTTCTTC	CASSASAAYNEQFF
TRBJ2-7	.	.	TRBV11-2	TGTGCCAGCAGCTTAGATCGGGACACCCGCTACGAGCAGTACTTC	CASSLDRDTRYEQYF
TRBJ2-5	few	.	TRBV11-2	TGTGCCAGCAGCGCCCAACCTGAAGAGACCCAGTACTTC	CASSAQPEETQYF
TRBJ2-3	few	.	TRBV24-1	TGTGCCACCAGTGATTCGGGACGGCTTAGCACAGATACGCAGTATTTT	CATSDSGRLSTDTQYF
TRBJ2-5	many	.	TRBV18	TGTGCCAGCTCACCACCGAGACCGAGAAAAGAGACCCAGTACTTC	CASSPPRPRKETQYF
TRBJ2-1	few	.	TRBV29-1	TGCAGCGTTGAAGGGGTGTGGACCAATGAGCAGTTCTTC	CSVEGVWTNEQFF
TRBJ1-6	.	.	TRBV2	TGTGCCAGCAGTGATTACAAGAATTCACCCCTCCACTTT	CASSDYKNSPLHF
TRBJ2-3	many	.	TRBV11-2	TGTGCCAGCAGCTTAGACCGGGGCACAGATACGCAGTATTTT	CASSLDRGTDTQYF
TRBJ2-7	.	.	TRBV10-3	TGTGCCATCAGTGAGTCGATTGTTGTCGGGGAGCAGTACTTC	CAISESIVVGEQYF